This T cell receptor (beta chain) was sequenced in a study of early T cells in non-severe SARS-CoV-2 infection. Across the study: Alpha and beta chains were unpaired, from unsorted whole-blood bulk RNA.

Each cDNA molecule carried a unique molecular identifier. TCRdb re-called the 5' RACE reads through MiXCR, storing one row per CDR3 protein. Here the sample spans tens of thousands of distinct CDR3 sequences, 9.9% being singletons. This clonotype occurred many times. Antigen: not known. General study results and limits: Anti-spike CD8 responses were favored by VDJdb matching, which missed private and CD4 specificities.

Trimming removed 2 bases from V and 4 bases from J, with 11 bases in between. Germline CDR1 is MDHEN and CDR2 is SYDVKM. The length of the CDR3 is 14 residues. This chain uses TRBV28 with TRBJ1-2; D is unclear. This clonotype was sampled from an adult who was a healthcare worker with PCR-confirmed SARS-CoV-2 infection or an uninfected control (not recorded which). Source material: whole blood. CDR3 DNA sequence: TGTGCCAGCAGTTTAGGCACCTTCCTCTATGGCTACACCTTC. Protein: CASSLGTFLYGYTF.